This T cell receptor beta chain was observed in a study of T cells in Graves' hyperthyroidism and ophthalmopathy. General observations from the study: Peripheral blood also featured most of the thyroid clonotypes expanded above 0.001.

With a duration under 2 months, the hyperthyroidism was newly diagnosed in patients aged 18 to 65. Researchers barred patients who had uncontrolled infection, other autoimmune disease, pregnancy or lactation. Clinical symptoms, serum thyroxine and TRAb, thyroid ultrasound and orbital computed tomography together formed the diagnostic basis. CDR3 length equals 18 residues. Germline values: CDR1 SGHRS, CDR2 YFSETQ. The trim removed 4 bases at V and 2 bases at J, leaving 16 bases unmatched. Regarding this clonotype: What it binds is not known.

Amplification targeted TCR beta CDR3 regions from RNA transcripts. The HTBI set primed first-round TCR CDR3 RT-PCR. MiXCR was run by TCRdb on the multiplex PCR reads, yielding one entry per CDR3 protein. The sample contains roughly 100,000 distinct CDR3 sequences, approximately 42% of which appear only once. The sample taken for sequencing was peripheral blood or thyroid tissue (not recorded which). This receptor was identified in a woman in her 30s with Graves' hyperthyroidism. The chain carries TRBV5-1 and TRBJ2-3; TRBD2 aligns across 7 bases. For the CDR3, the DNA is TGCGCCAGCAGCGCTAACGCCCATTCTAGCGGATACACAGATACGCAGTATTTT. Translated: CASSANAHSSGYTDTQYF.